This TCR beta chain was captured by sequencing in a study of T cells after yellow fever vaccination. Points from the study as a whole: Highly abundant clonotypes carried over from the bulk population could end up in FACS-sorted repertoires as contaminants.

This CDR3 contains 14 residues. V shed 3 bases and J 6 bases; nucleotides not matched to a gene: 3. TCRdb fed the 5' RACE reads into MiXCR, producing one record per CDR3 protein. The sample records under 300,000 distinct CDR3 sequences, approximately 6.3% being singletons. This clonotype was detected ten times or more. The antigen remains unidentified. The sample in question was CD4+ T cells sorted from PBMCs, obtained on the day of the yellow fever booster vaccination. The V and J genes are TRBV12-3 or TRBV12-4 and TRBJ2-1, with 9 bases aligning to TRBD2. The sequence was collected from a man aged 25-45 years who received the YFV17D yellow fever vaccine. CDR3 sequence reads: CASSFSGRGNEQFF. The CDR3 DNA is TGTGCCAGCAGTTTTAGCGGGAGAGGCAATGAGCAGTTCTTC.